The 25 T cell receptor beta chains reported below all come from one sample, sequenced in a study of chemoradiotherapy in HPV16-positive cancers (dated by TCRdb to between 2021 and 2023). The library was made by the immunoSEQ multiplex PCR assay. TCRdb re-hosts the immuneACCESS table, in-frame sequences only. Its copies lack some clones; in the studies checked, an unresolved V gene accounts for under half of them, and the cause for the rest is not known. The sample table lists tens of thousands of clones, 88% of them with a count of one. The ten most abundant clones make up approximately 4.6% of the sample. The starting material was blood, obtained from a patient who underwent chemoradiotherapy. These receptors were collected from a human donor with HPV-associated anogenital cancer.

This chain links TRBV2 with TRBJ2-4; TRBD1 aligns across 8 bases. V dropped 5 bases and J dropped 5; count of bases not matched to a gene: 5. CDR3 length: 14 residues. The germline gives CDR1 SNHLY, CDR2 FYNNEI. The CDR3: CASSRRGQQNIQYF. In nucleotides, the CDR3 is TGTGCCAGCAGTCGCAGGGGGCAGCAAAACATTCAGTACTTC.

V is TRBV10-3 and J is TRBJ2-5; 11 positions match TRBD1. The J call is uncertain, as TRBJ2-7 better fits the DNA end. The CDR3 totals 14 residues. Germline CDR1 reads ENHRY; CDR2 reads SYGVKD. CDR3 DNA sequence: TGTGCCATCAGTGATCCGGACAGGGGGCTCGAGCAGTACTTC. It codes for CAISDPDRGLEQYF.

The chain couples TRBV5-4 to TRBJ2-7; 8 bases are shared with TRBD2. CDR3 length equals 13 residues. The junction had 1 base not matched to a gene; V was cut back by 1 base and J by 4 bases. From germline, CDR1 is SGHNT and CDR2 YYREEE (reference sequence). Written as DNA, the CDR3 is TGTGCCAGCAGCTTGCCGGGGGGGTACGAGCAGTACTTC. This translates into CASSLPGGYEQYF. Variable domain in full (rest from reference TRBV5-4 and TRBJ2-7): ETGVTQSPTHLIKTRGQQVTLRCSSQSGHNTVSWYQQALGQGPQFIFQYYREEENGRGNFPPRFSGLQFPNYSSELNVNALELDDSALYLCASSLPGGYEQYFGPGTRLTVT.

CDR3 amino acids: CASSITGANYGYTF. CDR3 in DNA: TGTGCCAGCAGCATTACAGGGGCTAACTATGGCTACACCTTC. This chain links TRBV5-8 with TRBJ1-2; TRBD1 agrees at 7 bases. CDR3 length: 14 residues. Per germline, CDR1 SGHTS and CDR2 YDEGEE. J lost 0 bases, V lost 4 bases, and 3 bases had no gene match.

V and J are TRBV18 and TRBJ2-7; D perhaps matches TRBD1 (5 bases). The CDR3 runs to 12 residues. The germline V and J ends were trimmed by 6 bases and 2 bases, with 8 bases remaining between them. CDR1 is KGHSH and CDR2 is LQKENI in the germline V gene. This chain's CDR3 is CASSDRAYEQYF. For the CDR3, the DNA is TGTGCCAGCTCCGACAGAGCCTACGAGCAGTACTTC.

V usage is TRBV9 and J usage is TRBJ2-5; D may be TRBD1 or TRBD2 (5 bases each). Looked up from germline, CDR1 is SGDLS and CDR2 is YYNGEE. The CDR3 consists of 16 residues. V was pared by 0 bases and J by 1 base, with 13 bases between. The CDR3 region has the DNA TGTGCCAGCAGCGTAGCTACGGGGCAGACCCAAGAGACCCAGTACTTC. As protein: CASSVATGQTQETQYF.

The rearrangement links TRBV6-1 to TRBJ1-5, with D unclear. CDR3 length: 18 amino acids. The V end was cut by 0 bases, the J end by 1 base, with 16 bases between. Germline V gives CDR1 MNHNS, CDR2 SASEGT. The DNA for the CDR3 is TGTGCCAGCAGTGAAGCGCCCCGTTCTCCCTCGAGCAATCAGCCCCAGCATTTT. This translates into CASSEAPRSPSSNQPQHF.

To note about this clone: One junction end disagrees with the germline gene, perhaps due to a read error. V and J are TRBV9 and TRBJ2-2, with 9 bases matching TRBD1. The CDR3 is 15 amino acids. Per the germline V gene, CDR1 is SGDLS and CDR2 is YYNGEE. CDR3 nucleotides: TGTGCTAGCAATTTGGGACAGGGGAACACCGGGGAGCTGTTTTTT. It encodes CASNLGQGNTGELFF.

The chain carries TRBV7-2 and TRBJ2-1; the D call may be TRBD1 or TRBD2 (6 bases each). Germline CDR1 and CDR2: SGHTA and FQGNSA. CDR3 length equals 16 residues. Trimming shortened V by 5 bases and J by 7 bases, and 21 bases separated the two germline ends. CDR3: CASSRRLLGGRNEQFF. In DNA form, the CDR3 reads TGTGCCAGCAGCCGGCGTCTTTTAGGGGGGCGAAATGAGCAGTTCTTC.

The chain is built from TRBV5-4 and TRBJ2-5; tentatively, D is TRBD2 (6 bases). V was cut by 4 bases and J by 4 bases, with 17 bases left in between. Per the germline V gene, CDR1 is SGHNT and CDR2 is YYREEE (reference sequence). This CDR3 spans 15 amino acids. In DNA form, the CDR3 reads TGTGCCAGCAGCCTGGCGGGCCAGGGAGGAGAGACCCAGTACTTC. Protein: CASSLAGQGGETQYF.

V usage is TRBV7-8 and J usage is TRBJ2-2; D gene ambiguous. Trimming removed 3 bases at V and 1 base at J, with 12 bases between. The CDR3 totals 16 residues. From germline, CDR1 is SGHVS and CDR2 FQNEAQ. As DNA, the CDR3 is TGTGCCAGCAGCTTGAGGATAATGTTGAACACCGGGGAGCTGTTTTTT. This translates into CASSLRIMLNTGELFF.

The chain employs TRBV19 and TRBJ1-1, with TRBD1 as a possible D gene (5 bases). The CDR3 is made up of 15 amino acids. With 2 bases removed from V and 4 bases from J, the gap between germline ends came to 14 bases. The V gene's germline CDR1 is LNHDA and CDR2 SQIVND (reference sequence). The CDR3 region has the DNA TGTGCCAGTAGTATAACAGCGGGGGAGGTCACTGAAGCTTTCTTT. This translates into CASSITAGEVTEAFF.

The V and J genes are TRBV5-4 and TRBJ2-7; 12 nucleotides match TRBD2. There are 17 residues in the CDR3. CDR1 is SGHNT and CDR2 is YYREEE in the germline V gene (reference sequence). Trimming removed 4 bases from V and 0 bases from J; junction bases left unmatched: 8. CDR3 sequence reads: CASSPSGLAGLSYEQYF. The CDR3 DNA sequence: TGTGCCAGCAGCCCCTCGGGACTAGCGGGCCTCTCCTACGAGCAGTACTTC.

V and J are TRBV6-6 and TRBJ2-3, with D perhaps matching TRBD2 (5 bases). Trimming stripped 7 bases from V and 2 bases from J, with 16 bases between. The CDR3 is made up of 15 amino acids. Germline V gives CDR1 MNHNY, CDR2 SVGAGI (reference sequence). CDR3 in DNA: TGTGCCAGCAAAAAGACTAACCTAGACACAGATACGCAGTATTTT. This sequence encodes CASKKTNLDTDTQYF.

The chain recombines TRBV6-4 with TRBJ2-3, with 9 bases fitting TRBD2. The CDR3 totals 14 residues. V lost 2 bases, J lost 8 bases, and 5 bases stayed unmatched. Germline lookup yields CDR1 MRHNA and CDR2 SNTAGT. The CDR3 spells CASSDIAGAGTQYF. The CDR3 nucleotides are TGTGCCAGCAGTGACATAGCGGGAGCTGGTACGCAGTATTTT.

This chain joins TRBV5-1 and TRBJ2-5, with D possibly matching TRBD2 (5 bases). V lost 2 bases, J lost 3 bases, and 8 bases lay in between. The CDR3 runs to 13 residues. Germline CDR1 is SGHRS and CDR2 is YFSETQ. The CDR3 bases are TGCGCCAGCAGCTTTGGAGCGGAAGAGACCCAGTACTTC. Translation gives CASSFGAEETQYF. The complete variable domain, with remaining parts taken from reference TRBV5-1 and TRBJ2-5, reads KAGVTQTPRYLIKTRGQQVTLSCSPISGHRSVSWYQQTPGQGLQFLFEYFSETQRNKGNFPGRFSGRQFSNSRSEMNVSTLELGDSALYLCASSFGAEETQYFGPGTRLLVL.

The chain is built from TRBV11-2 and TRBJ2-3, with 8 nucleotides matching TRBD1. This CDR3 is built from 14 residues. J gave up 5 bases and V 3 bases, and 4 bases lay outside the gene matches. Germline CDR1 and CDR2: SGHAT and FQNNGV. CDR3 region: CASSFGQGGDTQYF. The CDR3 nucleotides read TGTGCCAGCAGCTTCGGACAGGGAGGAGATACGCAGTATTTT.

The V and J genes are TRBV28 and TRBJ2-1; 12 bases map to TRBD2. J gave up 5 bases and V 2 bases, and 10 bases lay outside the gene matches. The germline CDR1 and CDR2 sequences are MDHEN and SYDVKM. CDR3 size: 18 residues. In nucleotides, the CDR3 is TGTGCCAGCAGTTTAAGTTGGACTAGCGGGGAGAGGGACAATGAGCAGTTCTTC. Protein sequence: CASSLSWTSGERDNEQFF.

The chain joins TRBV6-5 to TRBJ2-1; D is unresolved. V was shortened by 0 bases and J by 5 bases, with 5 bases between the two germline ends. The CDR3 has 13 amino acids. Germline lookup yields CDR1 MNHEY and CDR2 SVGAGI. The CDR3 here is CASSYSQNNEQFF. The CDR3 bases are TGTGCCAGCAGTTACTCTCAGAACAATGAGCAGTTCTTC.

This chain links TRBV6-5 with TRBJ1-2; D uncertain. The CDR3 loop spans 13 amino acids. CDR1 and CDR2 from the germline V gene are MNHEY and SVGAGI. V lost 1 base to trimming and J lost 7 bases, with 10 bases between them. The CDR3 spells CASSYFPYGGYTF. In nucleotides, the CDR3 is TGTGCCAGCAGTTACTTTCCATATGGTGGCTACACCTTC.

The chain carries TRBV7-3 and TRBJ1-2; possibly TRBD1 for D (5 bases). Germline CDR1 reads SGHTA; CDR2 reads FQGTGA. V was trimmed by 1 base and J by 2 bases, leaving 11 bases between them. This CDR3 has 15 amino acids. CDR3 region: CASSLMPGANYGYTF. CDR3 DNA: TGTGCCAGCAGCTTAATGCCCGGGGCGAACTATGGCTACACCTTC.

The chain has TRBV4-1 and TRBJ1-2; 8 bases are a match to TRBD1. The CDR3 length is 16 residues. Germline V gene lookup returns CDR1 MGHRA and CDR2 YSYEKL. Trimming cost V 4 bases and J 4 bases; bases outside gene matches: 11. CDR3 amino acids: CASSLDYPGQVYGYTF. The CDR3 DNA reads TGCGCCAGCAGCCTAGATTACCCGGGACAGGTCTATGGCTACACCTTC.

The chain employs TRBV5-4 and TRBJ2-3; 9 bases match TRBD2. Germline CDR1 SGHNT, CDR2 YYREEE (reference sequence). This CDR3 has 16 residues. V lost 6 bases and J lost 7; bases outside the gene matches: 15. Here the CDR3 reads CASTPSRAGGRNTQYF. CDR3 coding DNA: TGTGCCAGCACCCCCTCCAGGGCGGGGGGGCGAAATACGCAGTATTTT. Combining the CDR3 with reference TRBV5-4 and TRBJ2-3 gives the whole variable domain ETGVTQSPTHLIKTRGQQVTLRCSSQSGHNTVSWYQQALGQGPQFIFQYYREEENGRGNFPPRFSGLQFPNYSSELNVNALELDDSALYLCASTPSRAGGRNTQYFGPGTRLTVL.

For the CDR3, the DNA is TGTGCCAGCAGTCTACAAGAGACCCAGTACTTC. It specifies CASSLQETQYF. The V and J genes are TRBV6-1 and TRBJ2-5; D not certain. Trimming stripped 5 bases from V and 2 bases from J, with 3 bases between. Germline values: CDR1 MNHNS, CDR2 SASEGT. The CDR3 is made up of 11 amino acids.

This chain joins TRBV6-5 and TRBJ1-4; 8 bases agree with TRBD1. CDR1 and CDR2 (germline): MNHEY, SVGAGI. The CDR3 is made up of 14 amino acids. Germline trimming cut 5 bases from V and 7 bases from J; bases unmatched to any gene: 6. For the CDR3, the DNA is TGTGCCAGCAGTCAACAGGGGGTACGTGAAAAACTGTTTTTT. This codes for CASSQQGVREKLFF.